This TCR beta chain came from a study of PD-1 blockade in classical Hodgkin lymphoma. Overall study results and limits: Patients with a complete response exhibited baseline diversity comparable to newly diagnosed patients. Nothing has yet pinned down what causes the repertoire differences, possibly disease activity or prior therapy.

Clones were sequenced by immunoSEQ multiplex PCR, and TCRdb holds only the in-frame ones, with some missing. This table holds around 50,000 clones, 85% to 90% found once. On this clone: Its specificity is not known.

Specified time point: cycle 4 day 1 (C4D1), after more than five weeks of nivolumab. Relapse was seen in all patients after autologous stem cell transplantation, and brentuximab vedotin exposure was variable. Best overall response was complete response, partial response or progressive disease in these relapsed/refractory classical Hodgkin lymphoma patients. Trimming left V 1 base short and J 6 bases short, with 4 bases between. The CDR3 runs 12 residues. CDR1 and CDR2 from the germline V gene are SEHNR and FQNEAQ (reference sequence). This sequence joins TRBV7-9 and TRBJ1-5, with no clear D. This receptor was taken from a human donor with classical Hodgkin lymphoma. Sample: peripheral blood mononuclear cells (PBMCs), taken before the fourth cycle of nivolumab. The CDR3: CASSLEVQPQHF. The CDR3 bases are TGTGCCAGCAGCTTAGAAGTTCAGCCCCAGCATTTT.